The 12 T cell receptor beta chains listed next were all sequenced from one sample in a study of CD8 T cells in Susac syndrome (dated by TCRdb to the late 2010s). The library was prepared using the immunoSEQ multiplex PCR assay. RNA was extracted with the RNeasy kit and roughly 0.45 to 1 ug was reverse transcribed using random hexamers. TCRdb cleaned the public reads at Q25 with fastp, built clones with MiXCR and kept in-frame beta chains. Rows with a matching CDR3 protein are joined into one entry that keeps the most common DNA and genes. Present in this sample are more than 250,000 distinct CDR3 sequences, just over 90% of which were seen just once. The ten largest clones take up about 0.07% of the sample. Sequencing used CD4+ T cells from PBMCs. The receptors here all came from a human donor with multiple sclerosis.

The rearrangement links TRBV7-9 to TRBJ2-2; D remains ambiguous. Germline CDR1 SEHNR, CDR2 FQNEAQ (reference sequence). This CDR3 is built from 12 residues. Trimming left V 7 bases short and J 0 bases short, with 3 bases between. The CDR3 region is CASTANTGELFF. The CDR3 DNA reads TGTGCCAGCACCGCGAACACCGGGGAGCTGTTTTTT.

This clonotype was recorded only once. V and J are TRBV10-3 and TRBJ1-5; unclear D gene. The CDR3 contains 16 residues. Trimming shortened V by 6 bases and J by 0 bases, and 15 bases separated the two germline ends. Germline V gene sequence: CDR1 ENHRY, CDR2 SYGVKD. CDR3 in amino acids: CAIRLVAENSNQPQHF. DNA of the CDR3: TGTGCCATCAGGTTGGTGGCCGAGAATAGCAATCAGCCCCAGCATTTT.

The chain combines TRBV12-3 or TRBV12-4 with TRBJ1-2, with unresolved D. Trimming left V 8 bases short and J 5 bases short, with 18 bases between. CDR3 size: 14 residues. CDR3 nucleotides: TGTGCCAGCTGCCCGTCCCCTGGGCAGTATGGCTACACCTTC. Translated, it gives CASCPSPGQYGYTF.

V gene TRBV2 combines with J gene TRBJ1-5; D unclear. Germline CDR1 reads SNHLY; CDR2 reads FYNNEI. V was cut by 7 bases and J by 4 bases, with 14 bases left in between. CDR3 length: 14 amino acids. CDR3 in amino acids: CASTPVDENQPQHF. The CDR3 coding sequence is TGTGCCAGCACCCCCGTAGACGAAAATCAGCCCCAGCATTTT.

The rearrangement uses TRBV2 and TRBJ2-7; 10 bases are shared with TRBD1. Germline V gene lookup returns CDR1 SNHLY and CDR2 FYNNEI. V lost 7 bases to trimming and J lost 9 bases; unmatched junction nucleotides: 15. CDR3 length equals 15 residues. CDR3 coding DNA: TGTGCCAGCATCCCGGGACAGGGGCCCCTCCGACGGCAGTACTTC. Protein sequence: CASIPGQGPLRRQYF.

The chain employs TRBV21-1 and TRBJ2-3. TRBV21-1 is a pseudogene locus. The CDR3 is 14 amino acids. The CDR3 spells CASGNPTWTDTQYF. CDR3 DNA sequence: TGTGCCAGCGGAAACCCAACGTGGACAGATACGCAGTATTTT.

This clonotype was picked up one time. V is TRBV9 and J is TRBJ1-2; D is unclear. This CDR3 comprises 14 residues. Germline V lookup: CDR1 SGDLS, CDR2 YYNGEE. V lost 4 bases and J 3 bases, leaving 13 bases between the germline ends. This CDR3 reads CASSSQTGDYGYTF. CDR3 nucleotide sequence: TGTGCCAGCAGCTCCCAGACGGGAGACTATGGCTACACCTTC.

The chain carries TRBV30 and TRBJ1-1, with D perhaps TRBD1 (5 bases). Germline-derived CDR1 and CDR2 are GTSNPN and SVGIG (reference sequence). The length of the CDR3 is 12 residues. Trimming pared 4 bases from V and 4 bases from J, leaving 10 bases between. DNA for the CDR3: TGTGCCTGGAAGAGACAGAGCACTGAAGCTTTCTTT. Its translation: CAWKRQSTEAFF.

The rearrangement uses TRBV6-2 or TRBV6-3 and TRBJ1-1; maybe TRBD1 (5 bases). V lost 8 bases and J lost 4, with 17 bases in between. The CDR3 is 14 amino acids. Germline V gives CDR1 MNHEY, CDR2 SVGEGT. CDR3 sequence reads: CASSKWRGGTEAFF. The DNA of the CDR3 is TGTGCCAGCTCCAAATGGAGGGGAGGCACTGAAGCTTTCTTT.

This chain uses TRBV29-1 with TRBJ2-7, with a possible D match to TRBD2 (9 bases). Trimming stripped 4 bases from V and 6 bases from J, with 16 bases between. Germline CDR1 is SQVTM and CDR2 is ANQGSEA. CDR3 length equals 13 residues. The CDR3 protein is CSVAASGTGEQYF. As DNA, the CDR3 is TGCAGCGTTGCCGCTAGCGGGACAGGCGAGCAGTACTTC.

V usage is TRBV30 and J usage is TRBJ1-3; D might be TRBD1 (5 bases). The CDR3 is 16 amino acids. The V gene lost 5 bases and the J gene lost 7 bases, with 24 bases spanning the gap. Germline V CDR1 and CDR2: GTSNPN, SVGIG (reference sequence). Written as DNA, the CDR3 is TGTGCCTGGGACGGGGGTCTACTCGCTCTATCGAACACCATATATTTT. As protein: CAWDGGLLALSNTIYF.

The chain's CDR3 is CASSWGEMNTEAFF. The CDR3 DNA reads as TGCGCCAGCAGCTGGGGGGAGATGAACACTGAAGCTTTCTTT. V and J are TRBV5-1 and TRBJ1-1, with D possibly being TRBD1 (5 bases). Trimming stripped 3 bases from V and 0 bases from J, with 9 bases between. The CDR3 has 14 residues. Per germline, CDR1 SGHRS and CDR2 YFSETQ.